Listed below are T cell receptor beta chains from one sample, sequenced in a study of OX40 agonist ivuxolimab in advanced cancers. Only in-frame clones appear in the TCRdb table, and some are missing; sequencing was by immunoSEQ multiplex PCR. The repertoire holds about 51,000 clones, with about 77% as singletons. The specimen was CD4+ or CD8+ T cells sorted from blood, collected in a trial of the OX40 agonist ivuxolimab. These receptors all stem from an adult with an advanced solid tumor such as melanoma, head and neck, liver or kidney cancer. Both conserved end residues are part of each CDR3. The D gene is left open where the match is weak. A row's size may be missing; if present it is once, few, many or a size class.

TGTGCCAGCAGCTTGAACGGAAACATTCAGTACTTC CASSLNGNIQYF TRBJ2-4 NA NA TRBV5-6
TGCAGCGTTGAAACCCCTGGTGAGACCCAGTACTTC CSVETPGETQYF TRBJ2-5 NA few TRBV29-1
TGTGCCAGCAGCCCTCTAGAGCGGGGCGGGGGCTACACCTTC CASSPLERGGGYTF TRBJ1-2 NA NA TRBV9
TGTGCCAGCAGTTCCCGACCTGCCGGGGGCACTGAAGCTTTCTTT CASSSRPAGGTEAFF TRBJ1-1 NA NA TRBV6-5
TGTGCCAGCAGCTTAGGGACTAGCGGGGACACAGATACGCAGTATTTT CASSLGTSGDTDTQYF TRBJ2-3 TRBD2 NA TRBV7-8
TGCGCCAGCAGCTTGGAGACGGATCAGCCCCAGCATTTT CASSLETDQPQHF TRBJ1-5 NA NA TRBV5-1
TGTGCCAGCGTCCCGGGACAGGGCGCTGGCTACACCTTC CASVPGQGAGYTF TRBJ1-2 TRBD1 NA TRBV6-1
TGTGCCAGTAGTATCGGGCCCCGGACAGGTTCGGATAGCTACACCTTC CASSIGPRTGSDSYTF TRBJ1-2 TRBD1 once TRBV19
TGTGCCAGCGGTATGTGGACGGGCTCCTACGAGCAGTACTTC CASGMWTGSYEQYF TRBJ2-7 NA NA TRBV28
TGTGCCAGCTCTCCCGGGTTGTATGAAAAACTGTTTTTT CASSPGLYEKLFF TRBJ1-4 NA NA TRBV18
TGTGCCAGCAGCCAAGATCGCACAGTCGGGTATGGCTACACCTTC CASSQDRTVGYGYTF TRBJ1-2 NA NA TRBV4-2
TGTGCCAGCAGGGCCGGGCTAGGGGCCTACAATGAGCAGTTCTTC CASRAGLGAYNEQFF TRBJ2-1 NA NA TRBV6-5
TGTGCCAGCACCCCCCAGGGGTTTAATGAAGCTTTCTTT CASTPQGFNEAFF TRBJ1-1 NA many TRBV2
TGTGCCAGCTCACCTCCCGGGACAGGGGTTAGCAATCAGCCCCAGCATTTT CASSPPGTGVSNQPQHF TRBJ1-5 TRBD1 NA TRBV18
TGTGCCAGCAGTGGGGCGAGTTATGGGGCCCAGCATTTT CASSGASYGAQHF TRBJ1-5 NA NA TRBV28
TGTGCCAGCAGCCAAGATCCCAGCGGGGTCTCCTACGAGCAGTACTTC CASSQDPSGVSYEQYF TRBJ2-7 TRBD2 few TRBV4-2
TGTGCCAGTAGTCCACGGACTAGCGGGAGGGCCTGGTACAATGAGCAGTTCTTC CASSPRTSGRAWYNEQFF TRBJ2-1 TRBD2 NA TRBV19
TGCGCCAGCAGCCGGATCCTAGCGGGAGACACAGATACGCAGTATTTT CASSRILAGDTDTQYF TRBJ2-3 TRBD2 medium-sized TRBV4-1
TGTGCCAGCAGCTTAAGTCCACAGGGGGATGGCTACACCTTC CASSLSPQGDGYTF TRBJ1-2 TRBD1 NA TRBV7-3
TGTGCTAGCAGCAGCACAGGGTTATCAAGCGAGCAGTACTTC CASSSTGLSSEQYF TRBJ2-7 NA NA TRBV7-7
TGTGCCAGCAGTCCGGAGGCTCACAGGACAGAAGGCTACACCTTC CASSPEAHRTEGYTF TRBJ1-2 NA NA TRBV28
TGTGCCAGCAGCGCATGGACAGGGAGAAATGAGCAGTTCTTC CASSAWTGRNEQFF TRBJ2-1 TRBD1 NA TRBV7-9